This TCR beta chain was profiled in a study of T cells after yellow fever vaccination. On the study more broadly: Fractions with few cells were prepared using SMART-Seq v4 Ultra Low Input.

V lost 0 bases, J lost 3 bases, and 7 bases stayed unmatched. CDR3 length: 15 amino acids. CDR1 is DFQATT and CDR2 is SNEGSKA in the germline V gene (reference sequence). Whole-study findings and limits: At 95% to 96% for CD4 and roughly 87% for CD8, most primary-vaccination clones showed up again after the booster.

Worth noting for this clonotype: Antigen unknown.

From the 5' RACE reads, TCRdb called clonotypes with MiXCR, one entry per CDR3 protein. The sample carries about 74,000 distinct CDR3 sequences, roughly 7.4% recorded once. This clonotype was sampled from a man aged 18 to 29 who received the YFV17D yellow fever vaccine. The sequences come from CD8+ T cells sorted from PBMCs, collected roughly 5 days after the first yellow fever vaccination. The chain has TRBV20-1 and TRBJ1-2, with TRBD1 matching 7 bases. For the CDR3, the DNA is TGCAGTGCTAGAGATGGAGAAGACAGGGACTATGGCTACACCTTC. This codes for CSARDGEDRDYGYTF.